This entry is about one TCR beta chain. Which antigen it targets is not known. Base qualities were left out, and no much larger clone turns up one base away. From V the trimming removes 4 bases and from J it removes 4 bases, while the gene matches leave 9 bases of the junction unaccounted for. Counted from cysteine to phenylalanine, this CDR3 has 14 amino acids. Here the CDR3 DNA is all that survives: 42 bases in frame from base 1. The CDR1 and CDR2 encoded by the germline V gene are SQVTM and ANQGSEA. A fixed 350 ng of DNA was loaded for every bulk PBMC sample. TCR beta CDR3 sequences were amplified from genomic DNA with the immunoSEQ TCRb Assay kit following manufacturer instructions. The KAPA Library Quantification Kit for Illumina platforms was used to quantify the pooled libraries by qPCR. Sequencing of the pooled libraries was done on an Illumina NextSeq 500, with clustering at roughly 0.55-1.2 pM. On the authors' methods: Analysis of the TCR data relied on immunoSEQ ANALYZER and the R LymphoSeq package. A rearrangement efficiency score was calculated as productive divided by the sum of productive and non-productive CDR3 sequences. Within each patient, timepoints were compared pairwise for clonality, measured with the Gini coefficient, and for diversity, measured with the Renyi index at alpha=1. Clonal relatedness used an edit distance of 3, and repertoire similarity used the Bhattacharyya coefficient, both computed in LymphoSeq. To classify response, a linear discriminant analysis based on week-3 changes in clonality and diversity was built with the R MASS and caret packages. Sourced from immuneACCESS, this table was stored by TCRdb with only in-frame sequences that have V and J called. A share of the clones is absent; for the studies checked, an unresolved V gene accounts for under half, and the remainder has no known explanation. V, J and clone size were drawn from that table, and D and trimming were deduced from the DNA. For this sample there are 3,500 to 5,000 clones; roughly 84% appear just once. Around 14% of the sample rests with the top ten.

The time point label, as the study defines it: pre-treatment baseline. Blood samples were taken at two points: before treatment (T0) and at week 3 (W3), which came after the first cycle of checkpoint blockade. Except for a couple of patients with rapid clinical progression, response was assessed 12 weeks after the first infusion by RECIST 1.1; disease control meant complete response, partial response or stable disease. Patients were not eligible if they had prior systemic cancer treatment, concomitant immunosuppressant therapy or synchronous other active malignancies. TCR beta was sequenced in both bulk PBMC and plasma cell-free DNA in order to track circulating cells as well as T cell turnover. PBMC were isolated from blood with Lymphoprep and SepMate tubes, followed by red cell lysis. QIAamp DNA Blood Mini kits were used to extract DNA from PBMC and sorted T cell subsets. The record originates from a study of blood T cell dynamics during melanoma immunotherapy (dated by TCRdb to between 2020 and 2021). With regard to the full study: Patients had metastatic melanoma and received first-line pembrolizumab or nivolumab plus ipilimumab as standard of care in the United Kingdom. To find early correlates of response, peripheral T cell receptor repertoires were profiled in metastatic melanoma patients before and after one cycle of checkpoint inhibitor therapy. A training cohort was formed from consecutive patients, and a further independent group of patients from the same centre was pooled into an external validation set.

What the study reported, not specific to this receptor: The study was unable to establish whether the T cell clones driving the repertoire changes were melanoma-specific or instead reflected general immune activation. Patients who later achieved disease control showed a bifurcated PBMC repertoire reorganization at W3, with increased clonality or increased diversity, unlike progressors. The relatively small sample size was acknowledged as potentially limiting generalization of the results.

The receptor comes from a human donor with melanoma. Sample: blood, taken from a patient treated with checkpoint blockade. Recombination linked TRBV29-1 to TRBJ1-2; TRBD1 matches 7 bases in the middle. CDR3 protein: CSVGKQGPTYGYTF. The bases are TGCAGCGTTGGAAAACAGGGGCCGACCTATGGCTACACCTTC.